Following are 22 T cell receptor beta chains from one sample sequenced in a study of T cells expressing NK-cell markers. No DNA is given; TCRdb re-called the 5' RACE reads and lists each CDR3 protein once. The sample includes about 170,000 distinct CDR3 sequences. The sample consisted of blood T cells: a sorted CD56 or NKG2C T cell subset, CD4+ or CD8+ T cells, or bulk PBMC T cells (not recorded which). Receptors originate from a man aged 18-69 years in good health.

This chain links TRBV7-9 with TRBJ1-2; TCRdb designates TRBD1, a call that cannot be tested without DNA. Germline V lookup: CDR1 SEHNR, CDR2 FQNEAQ (reference sequence). This CDR3 has 17 residues. The CDR3 spells CASSSNKPRGQGWGYTF.

This sequence joins TRBV2 and TRBJ2-2; as DNA is missing, the TRBD2 call by TCRdb cannot be tested. CDR1 SNHLY and CDR2 FYNNEI come from the germline V gene. CDR3 length: 15 amino acids. The CDR3 is CASSGKSRVAGELFF. The whole variable domain, remainder taken from reference TRBV2 and TRBJ2-2, is EPEVTQTPSHQVTQMGQEVILRCVPISNHLYFYWYRQILGQKVEFLVSFYNNEISEKSEIFDDQFSVERPDGSNFTLKIRSTKLEDSAMYFCASSGKSRVAGELFFGEGSRLTVL.

The chain is built from TRBV12-3 or TRBV12-4 and TRBJ1-3. CDR3 length: 11 amino acids. The chain's CDR3 is CASSSGNTIYF.

The J gene is TRBJ2-3, the V gene TRBV4-1; the TCRdb call, TRBD1, lacks DNA for checking. There are 13 residues in the CDR3. Germline CDR1 reads MGHRA; CDR2 reads YSYEKL. Here the CDR3 reads CASSLREPGTQYF.

This chain uses TRBV6-1 with TRBJ1-5; no DNA is available, so the TRBD1 call from TCRdb remains unchecked. Germline V gives CDR1 MNHNS, CDR2 SASEGT. This CDR3 is built from 13 residues. The CDR3 sequence is CASGTGLNQPQHF.

This rearrangement joins TRBV5-6 to TRBJ1-1; the D gene TCRdb calls, TRBD1, cannot be checked with no DNA. CDR1 and CDR2 (germline): SGHDT, YYEEEE. The CDR3 is 20 residues long. The CDR3 here is CASSLGQVVIPVDDDTEAFF.

The chain combines TRBV6-5 with TRBJ2-6; no DNA is available, so the TRBD1 call from TCRdb remains unchecked. Germline lookup yields CDR1 MNHEY and CDR2 SVGAGI. The CDR3 sequence is 18 residues long. CDR3 amino acids: CASSPGTDLSSGANVLTF.

The chain recombines TRBV6-5 with TRBJ1-2; the TCRdb D gene call, TRBD1, has no DNA to confirm it. The CDR3 length is 16 residues. The V gene's germline CDR1 is MNHEY and CDR2 SVGAGI. The CDR3 loop is CASSYRQGTGDYGYTF.

The gene calls are TRBV7-6 and TRBJ1-4; TCRdb names TRBD1, which stays unverified in the absence of DNA. Germline values: CDR1 SGHVS, CDR2 FNYEAQ. CDR3 length: 15 amino acids. CDR3 sequence: CASSTREATNEKLFF.

The chain joins TRBV18 to TRBJ2-5. Germline loops: CDR1 KGHSH, CDR2 LQKENI. CDR3 length: 13 residues. This chain's CDR3 is CASSPDTQETQYF.

The J gene is TRBJ2-7, the V gene TRBV5-1. The CDR3 runs 15 residues. CDR1 and CDR2 (germline): SGHRS, YFSETQ. CDR3 sequence reads: CASSLGPDGRYEQYF.

The rearrangement joins TRBV27 to TRBJ2-7; the D call of TRBD1 rests on TCRdb alone, since no DNA is present to check it. Germline V gene data show CDR1 as MNHEY and CDR2 as SMNVEV (reference sequence). The CDR3 is made up of 16 amino acids. This chain's CDR3 is CASSLSFGGLSYEQYF.

This chain links TRBV3-1 with TRBJ2-7; without DNA, the TCRdb call of TRBD2 cannot be checked. CDR3 length equals 15 residues. CDR1 is LGHDT, CDR2 YNNKEL, per germline (reference sequence). CDR3 sequence: CASSQITSGRYEQYF.

The CDR3 here is CASRASSGGPPYNEQFF. The chain carries TRBV4-1 and TRBJ2-1; TCRdb lists TRBD2, though no DNA is available to test this call. The CDR3 totals 17 residues. Germline values: CDR1 MGHRA, CDR2 YSYEKL.

The chain uses TRBV7-9 and TRBJ1-3; the TRBD1 assignment by TCRdb is unverifiable without DNA. This CDR3 comprises 17 residues. CDR1 is SEHNR and CDR2 is FQNEAQ in the germline V gene (reference sequence). CDR3 sequence reads: CASSLAPLQGAKDTIYF.

This sequence joins TRBV29-1 and TRBJ2-3; absent DNA, TCRdb's TRBD1 call cannot be checked. Germline V gene sequence: CDR1 SQVTM, CDR2 ANQGSEA. This CDR3 has 14 amino acids. CDR3 region: CSVERQDDTDTQYF.

V gene TRBV7-9 combines with J gene TRBJ2-1; TCRdb's D call of TRBD1 is untestable without DNA. The germline gives CDR1 SEHNR, CDR2 FQNEAQ (reference sequence). There are 16 residues in the CDR3. The CDR3 loop is CASSSNTGRQRNEQFF.

This chain connects TRBV25-1 to TRBJ2-3; checking the TCRdb D call of TRBD1 is not possible without DNA. CDR3 size: 16 residues. Per the germline V gene, CDR1 is MGHDK and CDR2 is SYGVNS. The CDR3 protein is CASSPLEHPSTDTQYF.

This chain links TRBV27 with TRBJ2-2. The CDR3 is 13 residues long. Germline V gene lookup returns CDR1 MNHEY and CDR2 SMNVEV (reference sequence). The CDR3: CASLRSATGELFF.

This chain links TRBV20-1 with TRBJ2-2; the TRBD1 assignment by TCRdb is unverifiable without DNA. The CDR3 spans 14 residues. The V gene's germline CDR1 is DFQATT and CDR2 SNEGSKA (reference sequence). CDR3 region: CSAARGPGTGELFF.

The rearrangement links TRBV2 to TRBJ2-1; TCRdb's assignment of TRBD1 cannot be checked, as there is no DNA. This CDR3 is built from 16 residues. Germline V gene sequence: CDR1 SNHLY, CDR2 FYNNEI. The CDR3 protein is CASTTPGTGSYNEQFF.

The CDR3 loop is CASSYTGTALSGYTF. This rearrangement joins TRBV6-5 to TRBJ1-2. In germline, CDR1 is MNHEY, CDR2 SVGAGI. The CDR3 contains 15 residues.